This T cell receptor (beta chain) was recorded in a study of Graves' ophthalmopathy and Graves' hyperthyroidism. Study-wide background: Pretreatment peripheral blood was obtained at initial diagnosis.

Amplified material comprised TCR beta CDR3 regions derived from RNA transcripts. Second-round multiplex PCR came after a first-round RT-PCR that employed HTBI primers. One entry per CDR3 protein results from TCRdb running MiXCR on the multiplex PCR reads. The data show some 240,000 distinct CDR3 sequences, around 42% seen once. This clonotype was seen a handful of times. Ineligible for inclusion were patients with other autoimmune diseases, uncontrolled infections, pregnancy or lactation. About 10 ml of fresh blood yielded the PBMCs by density gradient. This clonotype was sampled from an adult man with Graves' ophthalmopathy. Sample: peripheral blood.

The CDR3 region is CATSRGEPNYEQYF. The CDR3 bases are TGTGCCACCAGCAGAGGTGAGCCCAACTACGAGCAGTACTTC. V is TRBV15 and J is TRBJ2-7; D uncertain. The CDR3 is 14 amino acids. CDR1 is LNHNV, CDR2 YYDKDF, per germline (reference sequence). With 1 base removed from V and 3 bases from J, the gap between germline ends came to 10 bases.